This T cell receptor (beta chain) was identified in a study of PD-1 blockade in classical Hodgkin lymphoma (dated by TCRdb to 2018 to 2020). For the wider study: Nivolumab dosing was 3 mg/kg intravenously every 2 weeks, continuing until either disease progression or unacceptable toxicity. The study used TCR beta sequencing and CyTOF to define a peripheral blood immune signature of response to PD-1 blockade in classical Hodgkin lymphoma.

The sample's time point, from its label and the paper: cycle 4 day 1 (C4D1), after around six weeks of nivolumab. Every trial patient had relapsed following autologous stem cell transplantation, and prior brentuximab vedotin exposure was what differed among cohorts A, B and C. A total of 50 to 70 patients with relapsed/refractory classical Hodgkin lymphoma made up the trial cohort, and each patient's best overall response was complete response, partial response or progressive disease. Trial patients were treated with single-agent nivolumab in the multi-cohort phase II CheckMate 205 trial. An independent review committee assessed best overall response by applying the 2007 International Working Group response criteria. PBMCs from the trial were collected at three points: immediately before nivolumab initiation (C1D1), and during therapy at cycle 2 day 1 and cycle 4 day 1. After peripheral blood was drawn into 8 mL Vacutainer Cell Preparation Tubes, PBMCs were isolated by centrifugation and then cryopreserved.

The Qiagen DNeasy kit was used to extract genomic DNA from unsorted PBMCs and from the negatively selected CD4+ and CD8+ fractions. TCR beta CDR3 regions were amplified by immunoSEQ multiplex PCR using primers annealing to V and J segments. A synthetic immune receptor repertoire was used to minimize amplification bias, and any remaining bias was removed computationally after sequencing. Per the source publication's procedure: Custom Python scripts were used to quantify repertoire diversity as the Shannon entropy index. Unsorted, CD4+ and CD8+ repertoires were examined separately, except in combined analyses, for which CD4+ and CD8+ sequences were merged in silico. A clone counted as expanded when the clone's frequency after treatment rose at least 2-fold relative to C1D1, and clones undetected at baseline were given a pseudocount of 0.5. Singleton clones were defined as clones with 0 or 1 copy at C1D1, and non-singleton clones were defined as clones with 2 or more copies. Clones expanded in unsorted samples were labelled as CD4+, CD8+ or unknown by matching protein sequences in sorted samples from the same patient. Wilcoxon tests were applied to paired samples to test diversity changes from C1D1 to C4D1. The table comes from immuneACCESS by way of TCRdb, which keeps in-frame sequences with V and J called. Part of the clones is missing from these tables; in studies checked, under half for an unresolved V gene and the rest for unknown reasons. That table furnishes V, J and clone size, whereas the DNA furnished D and trimming. Here the sample has over 15,000 clones; roughly 85% occur a single time. The ten largest clones take up roughly 12% of the sample.

A word on this clone: This receptor's antigen is unknown. No base quality information exists; no much larger clone differs at one position.

V lost 2 bases and J lost 6 bases; the stretch between them is 10 bases long. CDR1 and CDR2 are drawn from the germline V gene: SGHTA, FQGNSA. The CDR3 runs 14 residues from the cysteine to the phenylalanine. Of the read, only the CDR3 DNA is kept; its 42 bases are in frame from base 1. General findings and caveats noted by the study authors: Lower diversity was seen in patients whose nivolumab began less than 1 year after ASCT, and these patients were left out of later analyses so that immune reconstitution would not confound the results. CD4+ but not CD8+ TCR diversity rose significantly by C4D1 (p=0.0027 vs p=0.16), most apparent in complete responders (p=0.02). Newly diagnosed patients were reported to have lower baseline TCR diversity than healthy donors, and relapsed/refractory patients were reported to have lower baseline TCR diversity still. Baseline diversity similar to that of newly diagnosed patients was observed in trial patients achieving complete response, whereas significantly lower diversity was observed in partial responders and progressors. The study was limited to a single clinical trial cohort, and causes of repertoire differences, possibly disease activity or prior therapy, remained undefined.

The rearrangement joined TRBV7-2 to TRBJ1-4, with an unclear D gene assignment. The source material was peripheral blood mononuclear cells (PBMCs), sampled before the fourth cycle of nivolumab. This receptor was identified in a human donor with classical Hodgkin lymphoma. The CDR3 reads as follows: CASSLWRWDEKLFF. The base sequence is TGTGCCAGCAGCTTATGGCGATGGGATGAAAAACTGTTTTTT.